These T cell receptor beta chains were read from a single sample in a study of PD-1 blockade in classical Hodgkin lymphoma. Assay: immunoSEQ multiplex PCR; the TCRdb copy retains only in-frame clones and omits some. The sample includes tens of thousands of clones, about nine tenths seen only once; the top ten take 2.5% to 3.5%. This material consisted of peripheral blood mononuclear cells (PBMCs), taken before the fourth cycle of nivolumab. All receptors come from a human donor with classical Hodgkin lymphoma. Each CDR3 is given with its conserved first and last residue. The D gene is left open where the match is weak. Where a row states a size, it is once, few, many or the class of an expanded clone; other rows omit it.

j_call | v_call | clone_size | d_call | cdr3_aa | cdr3_nt
TRBJ2-1 | TRBV27 | . | . | CASSLLGTVNEQFF | TGTGCCAGCAGTTTATTGGGTACAGTCAATGAGCAGTTCTTC
TRBJ1-1 | TRBV19 | . | TRBD1 | CASSSRDRGRLSTEAFF | TGTGCCAGTAGTTCAAGGGACAGGGGGCGCTTATCAACTGAAGCTTTCTTT
TRBJ2-1 | TRBV11-3 | . | . | CASSLSGETYNEQFF | TGTGCCAGCAGCTTAAGCGGAGAGACCTACAATGAGCAGTTCTTC
TRBJ2-5 | TRBV19 | . | TRBD2 | CASGGLAGDLGETQYF | TGTGCCAGTGGAGGACTAGCGGGGGATCTGGGAGAGACCCAGTACTTC
TRBJ2-7 | TRBV30 | once | . | CAWSVLLQDEQYF | TGTGCCTGGAGTGTACTTCTACAGGACGAGCAGTACTTC
TRBJ1-5 | TRBV6-1 | . | . | CASSPGHNQPQHF | TGTGCCAGCAGCCCGGGACACAATCAGCCCCAGCATTTT
TRBJ2-7 | TRBV11-2 | . | TRBD1 | CASSLDRGTYEQYF | TGTGCCAGCAGCTTGGACAGGGGAACCTACGAGCAGTACTTC
TRBJ1-6 | TRBV10-3 | once | TRBD1 | CAIRDRDNSPLHF | TGTGCCATCAGGGACAGGGATAATTCACCCCTCCACTTT
TRBJ2-3 | TRBV2 | . | . | CASSQETADTQYF | TGTGCCAGCAGTCAAGAGACAGCAGATACGCAGTATTTT
TRBJ1-2 | TRBV10-2 | once | TRBD1 | CASSGTGASYGYTF | TGCGCCAGCAGTGGAACAGGGGCGAGTTATGGCTACACCTTC
TRBJ2-5 | TRBV7-7 | . | . | CASSLGTVRETQYF | TGTGCCAGCAGCTTAGGGACTGTCAGGGAGACCCAGTACTTC
TRBJ2-7 | TRBV6-5 | . | . | CASRPGPTSSYEQYF | TGTGCCAGCAGACCCGGACCGACTAGCTCCTACGAGCAGTACTTC
TRBJ1-1 | TRBV19 | . | . | CASSFQNMNTEAFF | TGTGCCAGTAGTTTTCAGAATATGAACACTGAAGCTTTCTTT
TRBJ2-7 | TRBV6-1 | few | . | CASSESLEQYF | TGTGCCAGCAGTGAGTCCCTCGAGCAGTACTTC
TRBJ2-7 | TRBV4-3 | . | TRBD2 | CASSQLAGTAYEQYF | TGCGCCAGCAGCCAACTAGCGGGGACAGCCTACGAGCAGTACTTC
TRBJ1-4 | TRBV28 | . | TRBD1 | CASSLSGQNPTNEKLFF | TGTGCCAGCAGTTTATCGGGACAGAACCCAACTAATGAAAAACTGTTTTTT
TRBJ2-1 | TRBV4-2 | . | . | CASSQDSSVGQFF | TGTGCCAGCAGCCAAGATTCCTCCGTAGGGCAGTTCTTC
TRBJ1-3 | TRBV10-1 | few | . | CASGGPRSSGNTIYF | TGCGCCAGCGGAGGTCCGAGGAGCTCTGGAAACACCATATATTTT
TRBJ1-3 | TRBV18 | . | . | CASSGQASGNTIYF | TGTGCCAGCTCAGGGCAGGCCTCTGGAAACACCATATATTTT
TRBJ2-7 | TRBV28 | . | . | CASSLFIGLDRLGYEQYF | TGTGCCAGCAGTTTATTTATTGGGCTTGACAGGCTTGGGTACGAGCAGTACTTC
TRBJ1-2 | TRBV7-2 | . | . | CASSLVEANGYTF | TGTGCCAGCAGCTTAGTGGAGGCGAATGGCTACACCTTC
TRBJ1-3 | TRBV9 | . | . | CASSVDSIGNTIYF | TGTGCCAGCAGCGTAGATAGCATTGGAAACACCATATATTTT
TRBJ1-1 | TRBV7-9 | once | . | CASSLGGHTEAFF | TGTGCCAGCAGCTTAGGGGGGCACACTGAAGCTTTCTTT
TRBJ2-7 | TRBV6-5 | . | TRBD2 | CASSFGTKSYEQYF | TGTGCCAGCAGCTTCGGGACTAAGTCCTACGAGCAGTACTTC
TRBJ1-4 | TRBV19 | . | . | CASRRPSSANEKLFF | TGTGCCAGTAGAAGACCATCTTCCGCTAATGAAAAACTGTTTTTT
TRBJ1-6 | TRBV30 | . | . | CAWTDGHSPLHF | TGTGCCTGGACCGACGGCCATTCACCCCTCCACTTT